This TCR beta chain was sequenced for a study of Graves' ophthalmopathy and Graves' hyperthyroidism. Whole-study findings and limits: Ophthalmopathy versus stable hyperthyroidism: 13-signature model gave 87.88% sensitivity, roughly 81% specificity. In blood, most expanded thyroid clonotypes above 0.001 frequency were also detected.

It was from 10 ml of fresh peripheral blood that the PBMCs came. As to this clonotype: What it binds is not known.

There are 14 residues in the CDR3. Germline-derived CDR1 and CDR2 are SGHTA and FQGNSA. The V end lost 8 bases, the J end lost 0 bases, and 8 bases lay between the germline ends. Transcripts of RNA were the source for amplifying TCR beta CDR3 regions. Second-round multiplex PCR came after a first-round RT-PCR that employed HTBI primers. One entry per CDR3 protein, called by TCRdb with MiXCR from the multiplex PCR reads. The sample includes about 700,000 distinct CDR3 sequences, 35% to 50% of them seen just once. The rearrangement links TRBV7-2 to TRBJ2-6, with D unclear. Sequencing was carried out using peripheral blood. This TCR was sampled from an adult man with Graves' ophthalmopathy. This chain's CDR3 is CASSHISGANVLTF. The CDR3 DNA follows: TGTGCCAGCTCCCACATCTCTGGGGCCAACGTCCTGACTTTC. Drawing the rest from reference TRBV7-2 and TRBJ2-6, the complete variable domain is GAGVSQSPSNKVTEKGKDVELRCDPISGHTALYWYRQSLGQGLEFLIYFQGNSAPDKSGLPSDRFSAERTGGSVSTLTIQRTQQEDSAVYLCASSHISGANVLTFGAGSRLTVL.